This T cell receptor beta chain came from a study of blood T cell repertoires in COVID-19. Study at large: Acute-phase and convalescent COVID-19 samples originated in the United States, Italy and Spain. PBMCs, B-cell-depleted T cells, or T cells provided the cDNA or gDNA that made up the material.

In the authors' methods: Nucleated cell number was recorded as an estimate derived from reference gene primer amplification. Only in-frame clones appear in the TCRdb table, and some are missing; sequencing was by immunoSEQ multiplex PCR. V, J and clone size were drawn from that table, and D and trimming were deduced from the DNA. The sample lists 130,000 to 150,000 clones, around 80% occurring once. V was pared by 1 base and J by 6 bases, with 8 bases of the junction left unmatched. Germline V CDR1 and CDR2: SGHTA, FQGNSA. There are 17 residues in the CDR3. The sequenced sample consisted of peripheral blood. This chain links TRBV7-2 with TRBJ2-1, with TRBD2 matching over 11 bases. The origin of this receptor is a man between 65 and 79 years old who had recovered from COVID-19. The CDR3 is CASSLVGELAGVNEQFF. CDR3 nucleotides: TGTGCCAGCAGCTTAGTAGGGGAACTAGCGGGAGTCAATGAGCAGTTCTTC.